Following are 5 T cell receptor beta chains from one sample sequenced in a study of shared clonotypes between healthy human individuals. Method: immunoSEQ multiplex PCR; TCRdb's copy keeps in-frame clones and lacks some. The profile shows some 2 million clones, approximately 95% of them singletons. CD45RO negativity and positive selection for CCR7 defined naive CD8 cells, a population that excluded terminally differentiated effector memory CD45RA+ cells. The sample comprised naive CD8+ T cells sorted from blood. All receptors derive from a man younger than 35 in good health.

The CDR3 sequence is CASSLSGGEQYF. DNA of the CDR3: TGTGCCAGCAGCTTATCCGGGGGTGAGCAGTACTTC. The chain combines TRBV13 with TRBJ2-7, with D possibly being TRBD2 (6 bases). Trimming removed 2 bases from V and 7 bases from J, with 9 bases in between. CDR1 is PRHDT, CDR2 FYEKMQ, per germline (reference sequence). The CDR3 has 12 residues. The variable domain in full, with the rest retrieved from reference TRBV13 and TRBJ2-7, is AAGVIQSPRHLIKEKRETATLKCYPIPRHDTVYWYQQGPGQDPQFLISFYEKMQSDKGSIPDRFSAQQFSDYHSELNMSSLELGDSALYFCASSLSGGEQYFGPGTRLTVT.

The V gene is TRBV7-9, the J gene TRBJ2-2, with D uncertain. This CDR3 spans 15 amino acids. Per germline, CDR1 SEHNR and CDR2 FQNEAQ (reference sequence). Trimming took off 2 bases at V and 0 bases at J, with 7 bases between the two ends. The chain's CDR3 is CASSLTPTNTGELFF. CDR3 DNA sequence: TGTGCCAGCAGCTTAACTCCGACGAACACCGGGGAGCTGTTTTTT.

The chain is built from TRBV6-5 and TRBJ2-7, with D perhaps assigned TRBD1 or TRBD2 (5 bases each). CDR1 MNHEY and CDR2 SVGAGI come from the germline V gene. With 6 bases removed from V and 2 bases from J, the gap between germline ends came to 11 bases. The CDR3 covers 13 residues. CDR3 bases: TGTGCCAGCAGGGCAGGGACCACCTACGAGCAGTACTTC. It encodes CASRAGTTYEQYF.

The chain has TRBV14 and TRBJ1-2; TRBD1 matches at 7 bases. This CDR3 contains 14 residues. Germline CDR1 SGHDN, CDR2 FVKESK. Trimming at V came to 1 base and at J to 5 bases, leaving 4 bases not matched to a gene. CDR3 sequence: CASSQVGTVYGYTF. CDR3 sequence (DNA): TGTGCCAGCAGCCAAGTGGGGACAGTTTATGGCTACACCTTC.

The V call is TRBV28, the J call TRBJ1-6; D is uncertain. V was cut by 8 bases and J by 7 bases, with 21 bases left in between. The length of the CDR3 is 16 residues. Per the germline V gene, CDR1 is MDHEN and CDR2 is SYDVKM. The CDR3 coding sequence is TGTGCCAGCTCCGCGACGGCCAGCCTAGACAATTCACCCCTCCACTTT. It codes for CASSATASLDNSPLHF.